These T cell receptor beta chains were read from a single sample in a study of response to subunit inactivated influenza vaccine. TCRdb itself ran the RT-PCR reads through MiXCR, one entry per CDR3 protein. Of 200,000 to 250,000 distinct CDR3 sequences listed, 10% to 15% are singletons. The sequences come from non-naive T cells sorted from PBMCs, collected 14 to 15 days before vaccination. All receptors derive from a man aged 45-65 years who received an inactivated influenza vaccine. Each CDR3 is given with its conserved first and last residue. The D gene is left open where the match is weak. Expanded clones are given a class, and other clones once, few, many or no size at all.

j_call clone_size v_call d_call cdr3_aa cdr3_nt
TRBJ1-4 . TRBV12-3/TRBV12-4 . CASSPGPNEKLFF TGTGCCAGCAGTCCGGGACCCAATGAAAAACTGTTTTTT
TRBJ2-7 many TRBV9 . CASSVGTLTSYEQYF TGTGCCAGCAGCGTAGGTACGCTAACCTCCTACGAGCAGTACTTC
TRBJ1-2 . TRBV19 . CASSIHTGIYGYTF TGTGCCAGTAGTATCCATACGGGGATTTATGGCTACACCTTC
TRBJ2-7 few TRBV20-1 TRBD1 CSARTGSTYEQYF TGCAGTGCCAGGACAGGGTCCACCTACGAGCAGTACTTC
TRBJ2-2 . TRBV2 . CASNEGNTGELFF TGTGCCAGCAACGAGGGGAACACCGGGGAGCTGTTTTTT
TRBJ1-1 many TRBV6-2/TRBV6-3 . CASSKTAQNTEAFF TGTGCCAGCAGTAAGACAGCGCAGAACACTGAAGCTTTCTTT
TRBJ2-1 few TRBV20-1 TRBD2 CSARDVTGLAGGLFPYNEQFF TGCAGTGCTAGAGATGTCACAGGGCTAGCGGGAGGGCTGTTCCCCTACAATGAGCAGTTCTTC
TRBJ2-5 . TRBV3-1 TRBD1 CASSQDQGATTQYF TGTGCCAGCAGCCAAGACCAGGGGGCGACGACCCAGTACTTC
TRBJ2-7 . TRBV7-9 . CASSLNAGSSYEQYF TGTGCCAGCAGCTTAAATGCGGGCAGCTCCTACGAGCAGTACTTC
TRBJ1-6 many TRBV12-5 . CASGHPQGIDSPLHF TGTGCTAGTGGTCACCCACAGGGTATTGATTCACCCCTCCACTTT
TRBJ2-2 few TRBV20-1 . CSARLPGRYTGELFF TGCAGTGCTAGGCTCCCAGGGCGGTACACCGGGGAGCTGTTTTTT
TRBJ1-2 . TRBV20-1 TRBD1 CSARGTANYGYTF TGCAGTGCTAGGGGGACAGCGAACTATGGCTACACCTTC
TRBJ1-2 few TRBV20-1 TRBD1 CSASGTGENGYTF TGCAGTGCTAGCGGGACAGGGGAGAATGGCTACACCTTC
TRBJ2-7 . TRBV6-1 TRBD2 CASSTRLTSGGSVEQYF TGTGCCAGCAGTACCCGCTTGACTAGCGGGGGGTCTGTGGAGCAGTACTTC
TRBJ2-2 few TRBV7-2 . CASSNRHTGELFF TGTGCCAGCAGCAACCGACACACCGGGGAGCTGTTTTTT
TRBJ2-1 many TRBV5-1 TRBD2 CASRGTSGGLGQFF TGCGCCAGCAGAGGGACTAGCGGGGGATTGGGGCAGTTCTTC
TRBJ2-7 . TRBV20-1 . CSANDGEYEQYF TGCAGTGCTAACGACGGGGAATACGAGCAGTACTTC
TRBJ1-1 few TRBV3-1 . CASSQAKTRGTEAFF TGTGCCAGCAGCCAAGCAAAGACCCGGGGAACTGAAGCTTTCTTT
TRBJ2-1 . TRBV5-1 . CASSLVSGNNEQFF TGCGCCAGCAGCTTGGTTTCAGGGAACAATGAGCAGTTCTTC
TRBJ1-5 few TRBV6-1 . CASSGPGGDQPQHF TGTGCCAGCAGTGGCCCTGGAGGGGATCAGCCCCAGCATTTT